This TCR beta chain came from a study of tumor-infiltrating lymphocytes in primary liver carcinoma (dated 2017 in TCRdb). Regarding the research as a whole: Hepatocellular carcinoma (four) or combined HCC and intrahepatic cholangiocarcinoma (one) was present in the five patients, who were three men and two women aged 30 to 69 years. The five patients had tumors staged T1-T3 N0M0, with maximum diameters ranging from roughly 4.2 to 11 cm. Roughly 3.65 to 8 million productive TCRbeta reads were obtained per sample, and no significant difference in read depth was found between tissue types. For each liver tumor, the study sampled five regions along with adjacent normal tissue and blood, and applied TCRbeta repertoire sequencing, expression microarrays and whole-exome sequencing. A total of 35 specimens from 5 patients, comprising some 25 tumor regions, 5 adjacent noncancerous liver tissues and 5 peripheral blood samples, were covered by TCRbeta repertoire sequencing. Repertoires from technical replicates were highly reproducible, with mean shared-clone rates about 0.86 and correlation coefficients above 0.95.

Without any cell sorting, total RNA and DNA were extracted together from roughly 21-30 mg of bulk tissue using the AllPrep DNA/RNA mini kit. Between November 2015 and March 2016, about five patients in China with histopathologically diagnosed primary liver carcinoma had surgical resection. At the time of sampling, the patients were treatment-naive and had chronic HBV infection. Fresh tumor and adjacent tissue pieces were bisected; one half was stored in RNAlater at -80°C, the other sent for histology. The paper as a whole reports these results and caveats: Only a few patients were included in the study, and the authors note that the findings should be validated in a larger study. Comparison of CD4+ and CD8+ T cell repertoires was precluded by the use of bulk unsorted samples. Because only the TCR beta chain was sequenced and unpaired alpha chains were not captured, true repertoire diversity is likely underestimated. A significantly larger repertoire fraction was made up by the top 250 clones in tumors than in blood (p = 0.039). Pairs of tumor regions showed greater repertoire overlap (mean about 35%) than tumor-adjacent pairs (approximately 17%) or tumor-blood pairs (approximately 15%), which is consistent with antigen-driven expansion.

TCRbeta-specific cDNA was reverse-transcribed from about 500 ng total RNA using a constant-region primer and ProtoScript II reverse transcriptase. The TCRbeta libraries were prepared through three rounds of nested multiplex PCR following a slightly modified ARM-PCR procedure. Multiplex TRBV1-TRBV30 forward primers and a Cbeta reverse primer were used in the first two PCR rounds, each of which was run for around 9 cycles. Sample barcodes and Illumina adapters were added in a final 25-cycle PCR with Deep VentR polymerase. Before sequencing, amplicons of 200-500 bp were gel-purified using a QIAquick gel extraction kit. An Illumina HiSeq 2500 was used to sequence the TCRbeta amplicons, generating 250-bp paired-end reads. Concerning the study's data processing: To recover full CDR3 sequences, reads were quality-trimmed using Trimmomatic v0.33 and paired reads were then merged using FLASH v1.2.11. V, D and J germline segments were assigned to the rearranged TCRbeta sequences by MiGEC v1.2.1b. Clonotype statistics and Shannon-Wiener diversity indices were calculated with VDJtools v1.0.0. Except for diversity analysis, only the 250 most abundant clonotypes of each sample were used in subsequent analyses to reduce sampling bias. TCRdb ran its own pipeline on the public reads, namely fastp trimming at Q25 and MiXCR clone calling, and kept in-frame beta chains. Merged by CDR3 protein, the rows form single entries marked with the most common genes and DNA. TCRdb's processing, not the authors' own work, is the source of the V and J calls. The sample profile shows approximately 80,000 distinct CDR3 sequences; approximately 70% of them were found once. The ten largest clones add up to more than 25% of the sample.

CDR1 and CDR2, looked up from the germline V gene, are MGHRA and YSYEKL. The CDR3 spans 14 residues, from the cysteine through the phenylalanine. Only the CDR3 region is kept as DNA, spanning 42 bases read in frame from base 1. The V and J ends are trimmed by 0 bases and 13 bases, leaving 16 bases between them. This clonotype was seen just once. Its antigen is unknown. No base-level quality is on record; no much larger clone is a single base apart. Resting on one read, the evidence is weak. The receptor comes from a man in his forties with primary liver carcinoma and hepatitis B virus infection. The chain employs TRBV4-1 and TRBJ1-5, with a weak D call of TRBD1 (6 bases match). The sequenced sample consisted of tumor-adjacent normal liver tissue. CDR3 loop: CASSQEQGNQAQHF. Read as DNA, the sequence is TGCGCCAGCAGCCAAGAGCAGGGGAATCAGGCTCAGCATTTT.